The T cell receptor (beta chain) described here comes from a study of early T cells in non-severe SARS-CoV-2 infection. Study as a whole: Unpaired chains resulted from sequencing bulk RNA of unsorted whole blood.

The table lists this clonotype with a few counts. TCRdb re-analysed the 5' RACE reads in MiXCR, keeping a single row per CDR3 protein. This sample has some 71,000 distinct CDR3 sequences, with about 12% found just once. The sequenced sample was whole blood. This sequence was found in an adult who was a healthcare worker with PCR-confirmed SARS-CoV-2 infection or an uninfected control (not recorded which).

This CDR3 reads CASNTGYEQYF. The DNA of the CDR3 is TGTGCCAGCAACACAGGTTACGAGCAGTACTTC. The chain recombines TRBV25-1 with TRBJ2-7, with D perhaps matching TRBD1 (5 bases). The germline V gene has CDR1 MGHDK and CDR2 SYGVNS. The CDR3 spans 11 residues. Trimming left V 7 bases short and J 4 bases short, with 8 bases between.